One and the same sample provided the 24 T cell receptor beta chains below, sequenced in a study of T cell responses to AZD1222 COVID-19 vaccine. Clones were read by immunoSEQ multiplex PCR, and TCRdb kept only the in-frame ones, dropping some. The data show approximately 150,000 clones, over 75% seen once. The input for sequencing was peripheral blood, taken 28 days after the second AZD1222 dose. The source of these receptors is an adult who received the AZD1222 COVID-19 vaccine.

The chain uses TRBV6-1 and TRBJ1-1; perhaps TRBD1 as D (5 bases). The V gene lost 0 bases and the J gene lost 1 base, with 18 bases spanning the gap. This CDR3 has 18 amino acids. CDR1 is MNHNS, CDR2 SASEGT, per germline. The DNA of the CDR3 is TGTGCCAGCAGTGAAGCCGGGACCATTTATCGCCCGAACACTGAAGCTTTCTTT. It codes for CASSEAGTIYRPNTEAFF.

CDR3 DNA sequence: TGTGCCAGCAGCTCCTTTATGGGACAAGAGACCCAGTACTTC. This codes for CASSSFMGQETQYF. The chain uses TRBV7-2 and TRBJ2-5; D uncertain. Germline lookup yields CDR1 SGHTA and CDR2 FQGNSA. The V end was cut by 4 bases, the J end by 2 bases, with 11 bases between. The CDR3 is 14 amino acids. Drawing the rest from reference TRBV7-2 and TRBJ2-5, the complete variable domain is GAGVSQSPSNKVTEKGKDVELRCDPISGHTALYWYRQSLGQGLEFLIYFQGNSAPDKSGLPSDRFSAERTGGSVSTLTIQRTQQEDSAVYLCASSSFMGQETQYFGPGTRLLVL.

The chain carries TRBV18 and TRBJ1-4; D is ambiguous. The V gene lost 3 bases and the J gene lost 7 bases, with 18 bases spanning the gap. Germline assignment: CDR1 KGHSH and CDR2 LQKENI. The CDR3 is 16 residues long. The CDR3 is CASSPYPDNPGEKLFF. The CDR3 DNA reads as TGTGCCAGCTCACCCTATCCAGATAACCCTGGTGAAAAACTGTTTTTT.

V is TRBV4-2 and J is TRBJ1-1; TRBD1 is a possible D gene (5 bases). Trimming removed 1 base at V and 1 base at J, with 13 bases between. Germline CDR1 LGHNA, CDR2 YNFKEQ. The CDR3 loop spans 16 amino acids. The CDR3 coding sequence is TGTGCCAGCAGCCAAGCTGTGGGAACAGGGAACACTGAAGCTTTCTTT. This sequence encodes CASSQAVGTGNTEAFF.

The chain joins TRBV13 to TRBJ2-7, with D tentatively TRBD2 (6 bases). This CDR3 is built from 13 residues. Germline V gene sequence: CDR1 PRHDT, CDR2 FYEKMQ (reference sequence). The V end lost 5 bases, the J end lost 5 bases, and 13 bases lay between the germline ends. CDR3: CASSPGEVNEQYF. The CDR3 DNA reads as TGTGCCAGCAGCCCTGGGGAGGTTAACGAGCAGTACTTC.

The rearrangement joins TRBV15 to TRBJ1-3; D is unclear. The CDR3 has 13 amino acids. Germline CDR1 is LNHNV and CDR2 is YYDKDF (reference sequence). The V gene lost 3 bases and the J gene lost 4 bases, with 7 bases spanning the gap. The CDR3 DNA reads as TGTGCCACCAGCAGTCTTGGGGGAAACACCATATATTTT. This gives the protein CATSSLGGNTIYF.

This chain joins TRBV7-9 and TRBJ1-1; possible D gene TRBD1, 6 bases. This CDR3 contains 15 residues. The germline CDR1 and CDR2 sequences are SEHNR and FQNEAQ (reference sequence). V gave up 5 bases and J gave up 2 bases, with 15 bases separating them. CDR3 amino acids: CASSAQMGQNTEAFF. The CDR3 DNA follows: TGTGCCAGCAGCGCCCAGATGGGACAAAACACTGAAGCTTTCTTT.

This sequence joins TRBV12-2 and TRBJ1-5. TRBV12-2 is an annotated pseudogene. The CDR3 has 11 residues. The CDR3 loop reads CAPSGRQPQHF. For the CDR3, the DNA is TGTGCACCCAGCGGTAGACAGCCCCAGCATTTT.

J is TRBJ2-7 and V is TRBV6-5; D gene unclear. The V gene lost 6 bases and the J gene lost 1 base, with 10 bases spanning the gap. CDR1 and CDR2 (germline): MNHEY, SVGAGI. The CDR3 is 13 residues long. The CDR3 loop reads CASSNGPSYEQYF. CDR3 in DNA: TGTGCCAGCAGCAACGGTCCTTCCTACGAGCAGTACTTC.

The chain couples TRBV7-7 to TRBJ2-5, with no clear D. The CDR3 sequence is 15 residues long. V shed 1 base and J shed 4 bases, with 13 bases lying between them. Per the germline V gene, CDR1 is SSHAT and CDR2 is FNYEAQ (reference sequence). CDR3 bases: TGTGCCAGCAGCTTAGAGCGCCCGCCGGGAGAGACCCAGTACTTC. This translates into CASSLERPPGETQYF.

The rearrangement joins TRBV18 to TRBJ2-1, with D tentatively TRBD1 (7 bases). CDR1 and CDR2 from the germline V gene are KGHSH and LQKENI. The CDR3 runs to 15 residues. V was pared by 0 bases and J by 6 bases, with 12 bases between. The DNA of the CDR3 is TGTGCCAGCTCACCACCGGGGCAGGGGGGCAATGAGCAGTTCTTC. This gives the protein CASSPPGQGGNEQFF.

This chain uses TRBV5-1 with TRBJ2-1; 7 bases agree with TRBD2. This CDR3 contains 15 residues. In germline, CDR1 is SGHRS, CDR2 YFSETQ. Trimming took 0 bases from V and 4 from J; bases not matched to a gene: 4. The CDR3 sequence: CASSLVTGGYNEQFF. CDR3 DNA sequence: TGCGCCAGCAGCTTGGTCACGGGGGGTTACAATGAGCAGTTCTTC.

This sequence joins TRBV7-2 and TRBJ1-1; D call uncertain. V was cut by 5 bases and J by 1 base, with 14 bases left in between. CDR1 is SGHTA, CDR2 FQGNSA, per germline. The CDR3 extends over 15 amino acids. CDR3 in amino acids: CASSLTTKSNTEAFF. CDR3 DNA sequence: TGTGCCAGCAGCCTAACTACTAAGTCGAACACTGAAGCTTTCTTT.

DNA of the CDR3: TGTGCCAGCAGCTTGGCCAGGGGCGGGGAGCTGTTTTTT. Its protein product is CASSLARGGELFF. V is TRBV5-4 and J is TRBJ2-2, with TRBD1 as a possible D gene (6 bases). Trimming stripped 0 bases from V and 7 bases from J, with 7 bases between. This CDR3 has 13 amino acids. In germline, CDR1 is SGHNT, CDR2 YYREEE (reference sequence).

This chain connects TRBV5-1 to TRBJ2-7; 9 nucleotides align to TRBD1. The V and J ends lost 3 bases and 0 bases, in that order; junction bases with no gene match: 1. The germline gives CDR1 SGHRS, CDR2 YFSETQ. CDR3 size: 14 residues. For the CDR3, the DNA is TGCGCCAGCAGCTCGGGACAGGGCTCCTACGAGCAGTACTTC. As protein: CASSSGQGSYEQYF.

The CDR3 DNA sequence: TGTGCCAGCACCTCGGAGGGCGGGGCAAACAATGAGCAGTTCTTC. It specifies CASTSEGGANNEQFF. This sequence joins TRBV9 and TRBJ2-1; D perhaps matches TRBD2 (6 bases). Deletions cut 6 bases from V and 5 bases from J, with 18 bases between. The CDR3 extends over 15 amino acids. Looked up from germline, CDR1 is SGDLS and CDR2 is YYNGEE.

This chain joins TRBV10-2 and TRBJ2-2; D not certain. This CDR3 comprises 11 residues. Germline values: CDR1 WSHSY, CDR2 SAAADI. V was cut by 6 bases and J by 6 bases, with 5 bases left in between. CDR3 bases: TGCGCCAGCAGGGGCCCCGGGGAGCTGTTTTTT. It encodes CASRGPGELFF.

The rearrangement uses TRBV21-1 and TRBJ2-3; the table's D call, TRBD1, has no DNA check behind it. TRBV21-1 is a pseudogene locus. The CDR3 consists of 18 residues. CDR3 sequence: CATNPLGGRGLSTDTQYF. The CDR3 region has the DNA TGTGCCACCAACCCCCTAGGGGGCCGAGGACTGAGCACAGATACGCAGTATTTT.

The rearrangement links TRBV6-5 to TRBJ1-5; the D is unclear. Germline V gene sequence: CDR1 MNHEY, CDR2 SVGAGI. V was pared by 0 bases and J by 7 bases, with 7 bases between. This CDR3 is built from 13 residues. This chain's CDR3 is CASSYSSGQPQHF. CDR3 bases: TGTGCCAGCAGTTACTCATCCGGGCAGCCCCAGCATTTT.

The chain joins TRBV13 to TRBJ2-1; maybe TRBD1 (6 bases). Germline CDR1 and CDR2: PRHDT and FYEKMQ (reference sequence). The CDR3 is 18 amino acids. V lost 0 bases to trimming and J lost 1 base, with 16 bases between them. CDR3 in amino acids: CASSLGLGRGISYNEQFF. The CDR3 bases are TGTGCCAGCAGCTTAGGCCTTGGCAGGGGAATTTCCTACAATGAGCAGTTCTTC.

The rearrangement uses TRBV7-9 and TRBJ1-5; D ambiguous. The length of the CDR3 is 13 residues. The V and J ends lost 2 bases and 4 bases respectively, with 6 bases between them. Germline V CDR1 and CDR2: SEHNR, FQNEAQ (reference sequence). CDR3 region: CASSLTDNQPQHF. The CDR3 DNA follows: TGTGCCAGCAGCTTAACAGATAATCAGCCCCAGCATTTT.

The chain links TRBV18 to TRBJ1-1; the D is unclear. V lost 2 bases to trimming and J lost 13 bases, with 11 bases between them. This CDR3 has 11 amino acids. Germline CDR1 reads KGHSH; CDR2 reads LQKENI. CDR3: CASSPDGLGFF. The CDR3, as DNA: TGTGCCAGCTCACCAGATGGGTTGGGTTTCTTT. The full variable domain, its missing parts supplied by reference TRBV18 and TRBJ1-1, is NAGVMQNPRHLVRRRGQEARLRCSPMKGHSHVYWYRQLPEEGLKFMVYLQKENIIDESGMPKERFSAEFPKEGPSILRIQQVVRGDSAAYFCASSPDGLGFFGQGTRLTVV.

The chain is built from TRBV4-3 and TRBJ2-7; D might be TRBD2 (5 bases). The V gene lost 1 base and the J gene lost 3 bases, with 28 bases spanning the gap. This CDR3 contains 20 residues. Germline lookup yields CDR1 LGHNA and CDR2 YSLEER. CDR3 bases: TGCGCCAGCAGCCAAGCTAGGCAGTTCTCCCGGGGAACCGCCTGCTACGAGCAGTACTTC. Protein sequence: CASSQARQFSRGTACYEQYF.

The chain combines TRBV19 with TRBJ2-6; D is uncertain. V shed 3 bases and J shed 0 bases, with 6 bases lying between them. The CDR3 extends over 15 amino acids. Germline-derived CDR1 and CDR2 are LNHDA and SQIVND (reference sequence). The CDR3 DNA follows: TGTGCCAGTAGTATTTGGTCCTCTGGGGCCAACGTCCTGACTTTC. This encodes CASSIWSSGANVLTF.